The 20 T cell receptor beta chains listed next were all sequenced from one sample in a study of blood T cell repertoires in COVID-19. Generated by immunoSEQ multiplex PCR, the TCRdb table keeps only in-frame clones and is missing some. The sample includes approximately 300,000 clones, roughly 80% of them seen just once. Sample: peripheral blood. These receptor sequences come from a person aged 70 to 79 with COVID-19, enrolled during active disease.

The chain recombines TRBV28 with TRBJ1-5; unclear D gene. Trimming left V 2 bases short and J 3 bases short, with 8 bases between. This CDR3 has 14 residues. Germline V CDR1 and CDR2: MDHEN, SYDVKM. CDR3 sequence: CASSLPQINQPQHF. The CDR3 DNA reads TGTGCCAGCAGTTTACCACAAATCAATCAGCCCCAGCATTTT.

In its sample, this clone was seen many times. The chain carries TRBV5-4 and TRBJ2-3, with unresolved D. The V gene lost 0 bases and the J gene lost 0 bases, with 14 bases spanning the gap. The CDR3 extends over 17 amino acids. The germline gives CDR1 SGHNT, CDR2 YYREEE (reference sequence). CDR3 sequence reads: CASSLVVALPSTDTQYF. CDR3 DNA: TGTGCCAGCAGCTTGGTTGTAGCTTTGCCTAGCACAGATACGCAGTATTTT.

The chain combines TRBV19 with TRBJ2-3; maybe TRBD1 (5 bases). CDR1 is LNHDA, CDR2 SQIVND, per germline (reference sequence). V was pared by 3 bases and J by 2 bases, with 9 bases between. The CDR3 runs 14 residues. The CDR3 DNA reads as TGTGCCAGTAGTATCTCCAGGGCCACAGATACGCAGTATTTT. Translating it yields CASSISRATDTQYF. Full variable domain (rest looked up from reference TRBV19 and TRBJ2-3): DGGITQSPKYLFRKEGQNVTLSCEQNLNHDAMYWYRQDPGQGLRLIYYSQIVNDFQKGDIAEGYSVSREKKESFPLTVTSAQKNPTAFYLCASSISRATDTQYFGPGTRLTVL.

This clone has a count of ten or more. The V call is TRBV29-1, the J call TRBJ2-7, with D maybe TRBD1 (6 bases). The CDR3 has 14 amino acids. V lost 6 bases to trimming and J lost 5 bases, with 20 bases between them. CDR1 SQVTM and CDR2 ANQGSEA come from the germline V gene. For the CDR3, the DNA is TGCAGCGTAAACAACAGGGCGTCCATCCACGAGCAGTACTTC. Translating gives CSVNNRASIHEQYF.

This chain uses TRBV7-2 with TRBJ1-4, with D possibly matching TRBD1 (6 bases). Germline-derived CDR1 and CDR2 are SGHTA and FQGNSA. The CDR3 contains 15 residues. The germline V and J ends were trimmed by 1 base and 3 bases, with 9 bases remaining between them. CDR3 in DNA: TGTGCCAGCAGCTTAGTTGGGGGCTCTAATGAAAAACTGTTTTTT. Residues: CASSLVGGSNEKLFF.

The genes are TRBV3-1 (or the pseudogene TRBV3-2) and TRBJ2-3; 9 bases fit TRBD1. Per germline, CDR1 LGHDT and CDR2 YNNKEL (reference sequence). This CDR3 has 16 residues. The ends lost 5 bases at V and 4 bases at J; junction bases unmatched: 10. The CDR3 is CASSYGPGQGPDTQYF. CDR3 bases: TGTGCCAGCAGCTACGGGCCGGGACAGGGTCCAGATACGCAGTATTTT.

This chain connects TRBV19 to TRBJ1-1, with D unresolved. Germline V gene sequence: CDR1 LNHDA, CDR2 SQIVND (reference sequence). Trimming shortened V by 3 bases and J by 0 bases, and 11 bases separated the two germline ends. This CDR3 has 15 amino acids. CDR3 protein: CASSMNWALNTEAFF. The DNA for the CDR3 is TGTGCCAGTAGTATGAACTGGGCCTTGAACACTGAAGCTTTCTTT.

The chain couples TRBV6-1 to TRBJ1-1; 7 bases agree with TRBD1. Germline V gene sequence: CDR1 MNHNS, CDR2 SASEGT. The length of the CDR3 is 13 residues. V dropped 3 bases and J dropped 5; count of bases not matched to a gene: 3. The CDR3 protein is CASSETGLTEAFF. DNA of the CDR3: TGTGCCAGCAGTGAGACAGGGTTAACTGAAGCTTTCTTT.

This clone was seen a few times. This chain joins TRBV28 and TRBJ2-5; 7 positions match TRBD2. The CDR3 is 14 residues long. The germline V gene encodes CDR1 MDHEN and CDR2 SYDVKM. V trimming: 2 bases; J trimming: 5 bases; junction bases outside the gene matches: 5. CDR3 residues: CASSLGGGPETQYF. The CDR3 nucleotides read TGTGCCAGCAGTTTAGGGGGAGGGCCGGAGACCCAGTACTTC.

V is TRBV12-5 and J is TRBJ2-5; 8 bases are a match to TRBD2. The CDR3 totals 12 residues. V was pared by 7 bases and J by 12 bases, with 10 bases of the junction left unmatched. Germline CDR1 is LGHNT and CDR2 is FRNRAP. In nucleotides, the CDR3 is TGTGCTAGTGTAGTAGGCGGGAGGTGGGAGTACTTC. Protein: CASVVGGRWEYF.

This clone was counted a few times. The chain is built from TRBV15 and TRBJ1-2, with D perhaps matching TRBD1 (5 bases). The CDR3 has 16 residues. Trimming pared 1 base from V and 5 bases from J, leaving 17 bases between. Germline V lookup: CDR1 LNHNV, CDR2 YYDKDF (reference sequence). The CDR3 DNA sequence: TGTGCCACCAGCAGAGTCGGGACGGGCGGGAATTATGGCTACACCTTC. Amino acids: CATSRVGTGGNYGYTF.

The chain couples TRBV3-1 (or the pseudogene TRBV3-2) to TRBJ2-5; 13 nucleotides align to TRBD2. V lost 4 bases and J lost 3; bases outside the gene matches: 5. Germline V gene lookup returns CDR1 LGHDT and CDR2 YNNKEL (reference sequence). This CDR3 is 16 amino acids long. The CDR3 DNA is TGTGCCAGCAGCCCAACCGGGACTAGCGGGGAAGAGACCCAGTACTTC. It translates to CASSPTGTSGEETQYF.

The V and J genes are TRBV5-5 and TRBJ1-6, with no clear D. This CDR3 spans 14 amino acids. The germline V and J ends were trimmed by 5 bases and 8 bases, with 14 bases remaining between them. The V gene's germline CDR1 is SGHKS and CDR2 YYEKEE (reference sequence). In DNA form, the CDR3 reads TGTGCCAGCAGTTCTGGAGGGCTGCATTCACCCCTCCACTTT. This translates into CASSSGGLHSPLHF.

This chain connects TRBV5-1 to TRBJ2-1; no firm D call. CDR1 and CDR2 (germline): SGHRS, YFSETQ. CDR3 length equals 15 residues. The V gene lost 0 bases and the J gene lost 4 bases, with 11 bases spanning the gap. The CDR3 protein is CASSLAQNQYNEQFF. The CDR3 nucleotides are TGCGCCAGCAGCTTGGCACAAAATCAATACAATGAGCAGTTCTTC.

This rearrangement joins TRBV5-5 to TRBJ2-7, with TRBD1 matching over 11 bases. The CDR3 is made up of 17 amino acids. The germline V gene encodes CDR1 SGHKS and CDR2 YYEKEE (reference sequence). The V and J ends lost 4 bases and 1 base, in that order; junction bases with no gene match: 10. The CDR3 nucleotides are TGTGCCAGCAGCCTGCCGGACAGGGGGCGCGGGTCCTACGAGCAGTACTTC. Translation: CASSLPDRGRGSYEQYF. Drawing the rest from reference TRBV5-5 and TRBJ2-7, the complete variable domain is DAGVTQSPTHLIKTRGQQVTLRCSPISGHKSVSWYQQVLGQGPQFIFQYYEKEERGRGNFPDRFSARQFPNYSSELNVNALLLGDSALYLCASSLPDRGRGSYEQYFGPGTRLTVT.

CDR3 in DNA: TGTGCCAGCAGCTTAGAGGGGGGAACCGGGGAGCTGTTTTTT. This gives the protein CASSLEGGTGELFF. The chain joins TRBV11-3 to TRBJ2-2; perhaps TRBD2 as D (6 bases). Trimming removed 0 bases at V and 5 bases at J, with 7 bases between. In germline, CDR1 is SGHNT, CDR2 YENEEA. This CDR3 region has 14 residues.

The V and J genes are TRBV12-3 or TRBV12-4 and TRBJ1-1, with D perhaps matching TRBD1 (6 bases). The length of the CDR3 is 13 residues. The V and J ends lost 5 bases and 3 bases respectively, with 10 bases between them. DNA for the CDR3: TGTGCCAGCAGTACGGACAGTTACACTGAAGCTTTCTTT. Its translation: CASSTDSYTEAFF.

The table lists this clone with a count of one. J is TRBJ1-3 and V is TRBV7-2; perhaps TRBD1 as D (5 bases). Germline CDR1 is SGHTA and CDR2 is FQGNSA. V gave up 5 bases and J gave up 0 bases, with 14 bases separating them. The length of the CDR3 is 16 residues. As DNA, the CDR3 is TGTGCCAGCAGCCCGACAGACACGAGCTCTGGAAACACCATATATTTT. Amino acid sequence: CASSPTDTSSGNTIYF.

This chain uses TRBV5-1 with TRBJ2-2; 7 bases match TRBD1. The CDR3 totals 15 residues. The V segment lost 2 bases and the J segment 4 bases; nucleotides outside the gene matches: 5. Germline CDR1 is SGHRS and CDR2 is YFSETQ. The CDR3 protein is CASSFEGAATGELFF. The CDR3, as DNA: TGCGCCAGCAGCTTTGAGGGGGCGGCCACCGGGGAGCTGTTTTTT.

The chain recombines TRBV7-2 with TRBJ2-7, with 13 nucleotides matching TRBD2. J was trimmed by 0 bases and V by 6 bases; bases with no gene match: 11. Germline CDR1 SGHTA, CDR2 FQGNSA. CDR3 length equals 18 residues. For the CDR3, the DNA is TGTGCCAGCAGACCACCGGGACTAGCGGGGCTTAGCTCCTACGAGCAGTACTTC. It yields the protein CASRPPGLAGLSSYEQYF. Together with reference TRBV7-2 and TRBJ2-7, the CDR3 gives the full variable domain: GAGVSQSPSNKVTEKGKDVELRCDPISGHTALYWYRQSLGQGLEFLIYFQGNSAPDKSGLPSDRFSAERTGGSVSTLTIQRTQQEDSAVYLCASRPPGLAGLSSYEQYFGPGTRLTVT.